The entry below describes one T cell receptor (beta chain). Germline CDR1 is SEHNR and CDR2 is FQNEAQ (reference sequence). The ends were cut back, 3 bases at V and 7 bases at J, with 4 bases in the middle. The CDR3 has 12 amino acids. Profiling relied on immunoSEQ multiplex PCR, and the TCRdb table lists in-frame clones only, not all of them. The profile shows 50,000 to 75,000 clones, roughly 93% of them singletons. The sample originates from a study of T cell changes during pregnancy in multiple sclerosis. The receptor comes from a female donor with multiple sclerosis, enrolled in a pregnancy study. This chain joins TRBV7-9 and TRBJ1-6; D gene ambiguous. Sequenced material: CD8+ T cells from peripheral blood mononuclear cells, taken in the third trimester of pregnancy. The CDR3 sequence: CASSFPNSPLHF. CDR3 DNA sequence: TGTGCCAGCAGCTTTCCAAATTCACCCCTCCACTTT.